This T cell receptor beta chain originates from a study of shared clonotypes between healthy human individuals. The CDR3 runs 15 residues. Germline CDR1 is SQVTM and CDR2 is ANQGSEA. Trimming removed 6 bases from V and 4 bases from J; junction bases left unmatched: 9. Clones were read by immunoSEQ multiplex PCR, and TCRdb kept only the in-frame ones, dropping some. The table has 2 million to 2.5 million clones, about 92% seen once. The sample consisted of naive CD4+ T cells from PBMCs. Subset specified: CD45RA+ positively selected. This TCR was recovered from a young man in good health. Some clones in this sample may be carry-over from other donors' samples. The J gene is TRBJ2-1, the V gene TRBV29-1; 10 nucleotides match TRBD2. Written as DNA, the CDR3 is TGCAGCGTGTCCCCGGGACTAGCGATTTACAATGAGCAGTTCTTC. Translated, it gives CSVSPGLAIYNEQFF.